Detailed here is one T cell receptor beta chain. Its target antigen remains unknown. Base qualities are not recorded, but no much larger clone differs from it by a single base. The collaborating institutions used their own protocols to collect whole blood in K2EDTA tubes. For TCRbeta analysis, collaborators shipped samples in one of three forms: frozen whole blood, isolated PBMCs, or DNA extracted from either of those sample types. This sample stems from a study of blood T cell repertoires in COVID-19 (dated by TCRdb to 2020 to 2021). Describing the broader study: The collaborator samples originated in the United States, Italy and Spain and spanned the acute and convalescent phases of COVID-19. The prospective study material was composed of cDNA or gDNA derived from T cells, B-cell-depleted T cells, or PBMCs. The dataset comprised deeply sampled blood TCRbeta repertoires from subjects exposed to, actively infected with, or recovered from COVID-19. A freely available public database, intended as a resource for researchers studying the immune response to SARS-CoV-2, is where the repertoires were released. Samples were obtained from the ongoing ImmuneRACE study (first 160 participants) and from 1,000 to 1,500 subjects provided by 6 global collaborators. The sample metadata nearly always contained a de-identified subject ID, COVID-19 status, age in years and sex. Where available, HLA class I and class II types were obtained from metadata supplied by the sample provider rather than from assay-based typing.

The immunoSEQ Assay, a bias-controlled multiplex PCR, was used to amplify TCRbeta CDR3 regions from genomic DNA. On the study's bioinformatics: The number of nucleated cells in each sample was estimated by amplification of reference gene primers within the assay. Sequence reads were collapsed and filtered to measure the absolute abundance of every unique TCRbeta CDR3 rearrangement. Productive Simpson clonality was computed per sample as the square root of Simpson's diversity index over productive rearrangements. TCRdb carries this immuneACCESS record with in-frame sequences only. Its versions omit some clonotypes, under half of them owing to an unresolved V gene in the studies checked, with the rest unexplained. The DNA gave D and trimming, while V, J and clone size come from that table. The sample table records some 44,000 clones; more than 65% of these occur just once. Clones ranked in the top ten supply 23% of the sample.

Points the paper makes about the study in general: The quantity of clinical and demographic metadata differed by source and by participant and was supplied without curation.

The sequenced sample consisted of peripheral blood. The TCR comes from a woman aged 60-75 years with acute or convalescent COVID-19.

The CDR3 corresponds to CSVRTGGGSGNTIYF. The DNA reads as follows: TGCAGCGTAAGAACAGGGGGTGGCTCTGGAAACACCATATATTTT. The chain joins TRBV29-1 to TRBJ1-3; TRBD1 lines up with 8 middle nucleotides. CDR1 and CDR2 are drawn from the germline V gene: SQVTM, ANQGSEA. V ends up 6 bases short and J 0 bases short, with an unmatched junction base count of 7. Spanning cysteine to phenylalanine, the CDR3 consists of 15 amino acids. The kept DNA is CDR3 alone, 45 bases in frame from the first base. The full variable domain, completed from the reference TRBV29-1 and TRBJ1-3 proteins outside the CDR3, reads SAVISQKPSRDICQRGTSLTIQCQVDSQVTMMFWYRQQPGQSLTLIATANQGSEATYESGFVIDKFPISRPNLTFSTLTVSNMSPEDSSIYLCSVRTGGGSGNTIYFGEGSWLTVV.